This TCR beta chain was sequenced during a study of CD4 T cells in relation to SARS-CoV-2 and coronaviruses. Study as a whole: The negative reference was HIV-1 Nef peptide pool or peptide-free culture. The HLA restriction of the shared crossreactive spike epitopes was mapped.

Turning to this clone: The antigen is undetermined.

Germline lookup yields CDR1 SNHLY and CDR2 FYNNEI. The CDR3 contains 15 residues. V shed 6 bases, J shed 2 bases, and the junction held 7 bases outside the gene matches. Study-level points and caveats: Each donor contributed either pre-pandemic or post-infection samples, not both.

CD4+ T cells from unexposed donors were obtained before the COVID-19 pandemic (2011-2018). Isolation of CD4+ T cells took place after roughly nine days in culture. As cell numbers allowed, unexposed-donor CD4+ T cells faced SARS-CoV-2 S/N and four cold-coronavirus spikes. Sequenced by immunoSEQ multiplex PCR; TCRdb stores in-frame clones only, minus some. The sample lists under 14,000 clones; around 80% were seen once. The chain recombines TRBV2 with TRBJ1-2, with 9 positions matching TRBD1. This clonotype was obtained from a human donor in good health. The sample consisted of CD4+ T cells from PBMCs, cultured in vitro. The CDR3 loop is CASRTGTGQNYGYTF. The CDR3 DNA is TGTGCCAGCAGGACCGGGACAGGGCAAAACTATGGCTACACCTTC.